One and the same sample provided the 15 T cell receptor beta chains below, sequenced in a study of cytomegalovirus exposure and HLA in healthy donors. Primers for the PCR totalled 60 Vbeta and 13 Jbeta. Data came from immunoSEQ multiplex PCR; TCRdb stores just in-frame clones and leaves some out. The sample includes roughly 110,000 clones, roughly 76% of them seen just once. What was sequenced was PBMCs. The receptors here all came from a woman aged 45-60 years in good health and CMV-seropositive.

The gene calls are TRBV30 and TRBJ1-6; D gene uncertain. Deletions cut 0 bases from V and 0 bases from J, with 9 bases between. This CDR3 is 16 amino acids long. In germline, CDR1 is GTSNPN, CDR2 SVGIG (reference sequence). DNA for the CDR3: TGTGCCTGGAGTGTCGCTTTCAGCTCCTATAATTCACCCCTCCACTTT. It yields the protein CAWSVAFSSYNSPLHF. Variable domain in full (rest from reference TRBV30 and TRBJ1-6): SQTIHQWPATLVQPVGSPLSLECTVEGTSNPNLYWYRQAAGRGLQLLFYSVGIGQISSEVPQNLSASRPQDRQFILSSKKLLLSDSGFYLCAWSVAFSSYNSPLHFGNGTRLTVT.

This clone was counted between two and nine times. J is TRBJ1-1 and V is TRBV5-1; a weak D match, TRBD1 (5 bases). This CDR3 has 14 amino acids. Germline loops: CDR1 SGHRS, CDR2 YFSETQ. The V end was cut by 6 bases, the J end by 3 bases, with 15 bases between. The chain's CDR3 is CASTLQGGDTEAFF. The CDR3 region has the DNA TGCGCCAGCACCCTTCAGGGTGGGGACACTGAAGCTTTCTTT.

The V gene is TRBV4-1, the J gene TRBJ2-7; 7 bases match TRBD1. Looked up from germline, CDR1 is MGHRA and CDR2 is YSYEKL. The V gene end was trimmed by 1 base and the J gene end by 5 bases; junction bases not matched to a gene: 11. This CDR3 comprises 16 residues. CDR3 amino acids: CASSQGGQRGLHEQYF. DNA for the CDR3: TGCGCCAGCAGCCAAGGGGGACAGAGGGGTCTCCACGAGCAGTACTTC.

The rearrangement links TRBV5-1 to TRBJ2-4; a possible D gene is TRBD2 (7 bases). Between the trimmed V and J ends, which lost 7 bases and 6 bases, there was a span of 17 bases. CDR3 size: 14 residues. From germline, CDR1 is SGHRS and CDR2 YFSETQ. CDR3 in amino acids: CASQMGGGGNIQYF. CDR3 DNA sequence: TGCGCCAGCCAAATGGGAGGGGGTGGAAACATTCAGTACTTC. Looking up the rest from reference TRBV5-1 and TRBJ2-4 gives the full variable domain: KAGVTQTPRYLIKTRGQQVTLSCSPISGHRSVSWYQQTPGQGLQFLFEYFSETQRNKGNFPGRFSGRQFSNSRSEMNVSTLELGDSALYLCASQMGGGGNIQYFGAGTRLSVL.

The chain employs TRBV6-5 and TRBJ2-7, with 8 bases identical to TRBD1. In germline, CDR1 is MNHEY, CDR2 SVGAGI. Losses at the gene ends were 8 bases for V and 3 bases for J; bases not matched to a gene: 12. The CDR3 length is 15 residues. CDR3 sequence: CASSRAHTGGYEQYF. CDR3 DNA: TGTGCCAGCTCCCGAGCCCATACAGGGGGCTACGAGCAGTACTTC.

The V and J genes are TRBV18 and TRBJ2-5; D is ambiguous. Germline values: CDR1 KGHSH, CDR2 LQKENI. V dropped 3 bases and J dropped 5 bases, with 10 bases sitting between them. This CDR3 is 13 amino acids long. In DNA form, the CDR3 reads TGTGCCAGCTCACCGGCAGGTCGGGAGACCCAGTACTTC. Encoded protein: CASSPAGRETQYF.

The J gene is TRBJ2-5, the V gene TRBV5-1, with a tentative D call TRBD1 (5 bases). This CDR3 is built from 19 residues. CDR1 is SGHRS and CDR2 is YFSETQ in the germline V gene. The germline V and J ends were trimmed by 2 bases and 1 base, with 24 bases remaining between them. CDR3: CASSFVFQVVGVTQETQYF. CDR3 bases: TGCGCCAGCAGCTTTGTATTTCAGGTAGTAGGGGTCACCCAAGAGACCCAGTACTTC. Together with reference TRBV5-1 and TRBJ2-5, the CDR3 gives the full variable domain: KAGVTQTPRYLIKTRGQQVTLSCSPISGHRSVSWYQQTPGQGLQFLFEYFSETQRNKGNFPGRFSGRQFSNSRSEMNVSTLELGDSALYLCASSFVFQVVGVTQETQYFGPGTRLLVL.

V and J are TRBV19 and TRBJ1-4; no reliable D call. V was pared by 7 bases and J by 5 bases, with 11 bases between. CDR1 is LNHDA and CDR2 is SQIVND in the germline V gene (reference sequence). This CDR3 is built from 13 residues. CDR3 nucleotide sequence: TGTGCCAGTAATTGGGGAGGAAATGAAAAACTGTTTTTT. Protein: CASNWGGNEKLFF.

The chain has TRBV7-9 and TRBJ1-1; D unclear. The ends were cut back, 5 bases at V and 5 bases at J, with 18 bases in the middle. Germline V gives CDR1 SEHNR, CDR2 FQNEAQ (reference sequence). The CDR3 sequence is 15 residues long. In nucleotides, the CDR3 is TGTGCCAGCAGCCCCCCGGGGAGGGTGGGGACTGAAGCTTTCTTT. It is translated as CASSPPGRVGTEAFF.

This rearrangement joins TRBV19 to TRBJ2-7; D ambiguous. V lost 1 base to trimming and J lost 4 bases, with 8 bases between them. Germline CDR1 and CDR2: LNHDA and SQIVND (reference sequence). This CDR3 has 13 amino acids. CDR3 sequence: CASSIAVPYEQYF. In nucleotides, the CDR3 is TGTGCCAGTAGTATAGCGGTCCCGTACGAGCAGTACTTC.

V usage is TRBV7-2 and J usage is TRBJ2-6; 11 bases are shared with TRBD2. Germline CDR1 and CDR2: SGHTA and FQGNSA. The CDR3 spans 14 residues. J lost 13 bases, V lost 5 bases, and 7 bases had no gene match. The CDR3, as DNA: TGTGCCAGCAGCGAGGGACTAGCGGTGGGGGTCCTGACTTTC. This gives the protein CASSEGLAVGVLTF.

V gene TRBV6-6 combines with J gene TRBJ1-1; TRBD1 agrees at 7 bases. V was clipped by 2 bases and J by 0 bases; unmatched bases: 6. The CDR3 is made up of 16 amino acids. Germline V gene data show CDR1 as MNHNY and CDR2 as SVGAGI (reference sequence). The CDR3 nucleotides are TGTGCCAGCAGTTACCCTGACAGGGCCCTGAACACTGAAGCTTTCTTT. It is translated as CASSYPDRALNTEAFF.

The chain carries TRBV29-1 and TRBJ2-1; tentative D call: TRBD2 (7 bases). The CDR3 loop spans 17 amino acids. V was trimmed by 7 bases and J by 6 bases, leaving 28 bases between them. Looked up from germline, CDR1 is SQVTM and CDR2 is ANQGSEA. The chain's CDR3 is CSARGAGHSTTSNEQFF. The DNA of the CDR3 is TGCAGCGCCCGGGGGGCGGGACACTCCACTACAAGCAATGAGCAGTTCTTC.

This chain links TRBV11-2 with TRBJ2-3; TRBD2 is a possible D gene (5 bases). Looked up from germline, CDR1 is SGHAT and CDR2 is FQNNGV. This CDR3 contains 16 residues. V was clipped by 5 bases and J by 2 bases, with 17 bases between them. CDR3 amino acids: CASSREMGRPTDTQYF. The DNA for the CDR3 is TGTGCCAGCAGCCGAGAGATGGGGAGACCCACAGATACGCAGTATTTT.

J is TRBJ1-5 and V is TRBV27, with D possibly matching TRBD1 (6 bases). V lost 0 bases, J lost 4 bases, and 10 bases lay in between. The germline V gene has CDR1 MNHEY and CDR2 SMNVEV (reference sequence). The CDR3 length is 15 residues. CDR3 loop: CASSLSSRGNQPQHF. CDR3 nucleotide sequence: TGTGCCAGCAGTTTATCGAGCAGGGGTAATCAGCCCCAGCATTTT.